These 2 T cell receptor beta chains originate from one sample sequenced in a study of Ad26.COV2.S vaccination and SARS-CoV-2 variants. The treatment denotes: some 19 received Ad26.COV2.S at low or high dose, single or two shots; roughly five received placebo; per-sample allocation not given. Repertoires come from day 63 after the first vaccine or placebo injection. Clones were sequenced by immunoSEQ multiplex PCR, and TCRdb holds only the in-frame ones, with some missing. The sample holds some 500,000 clones, 89% seen once. Here the sequenced sample was peripheral blood, taken in a trial of Ad26.COV2.S vaccine versus placebo. These receptors originate from a person between 18 and 65 years old who received the Ad26.COV2.S COVID-19 vaccine or a placebo.

The chain is built from TRBV25-1 and TRBJ2-2; 7 nucleotides match TRBD2. CDR3 length: 14 amino acids. V gave up 6 bases and J gave up 1 base; unmatched junction bases: 2. Looked up from germline, CDR1 is MGHDK and CDR2 is SYGVNS. CDR3 DNA sequence: TGTGCCAGCAGAGGACTAGAGAACACCGGGGAGCTGTTTTTT. It encodes CASRGLENTGELFF.

This sequence joins TRBV4-3 and TRBJ2-1; D is uncertain. V shed 4 bases and J shed 1 base, with 11 bases lying between them. CDR3 length equals 15 residues. Germline V CDR1 and CDR2: LGHNA, YSLEER. This CDR3 is CASSRLLGSYNEQFF. The CDR3 region has the DNA TGCGCCAGCAGCCGCCTGCTTGGGTCCTACAATGAGCAGTTCTTC.